Given below is one T cell receptor (beta chain) in context. The sample originates from a study of blood T cell repertoires in COVID-19. Whole-study context: Samples representing acute and convalescent COVID-19 were sourced from the United States, Italy and Spain. PBMCs, B-cell-depleted T cells, or T cells were the source of the cDNA or gDNA that made up the material.

The authors' processing: It was from reference gene primer amplification that nucleated cell counts were estimated. Sequenced by immunoSEQ multiplex PCR; TCRdb stores in-frame clones only, minus some. The V and J calls and the clone size are those of that table, but D and trimming were determined from the DNA. The sample records about 51,000 clones, about 91% being singletons. Germline V CDR1 and CDR2: MDHEN, SYDVKM. The CDR3 is made up of 16 amino acids. V trimming: 1 base; J trimming: 4 bases; junction bases outside the gene matches: 8. The chain recombines TRBV28 with TRBJ1-2; 8 nucleotides line up with TRBD1. Input material: peripheral blood. The source is a man in his forties or fifties with acute or convalescent COVID-19. The CDR3 protein is CASSLSATGDFYGYTF. The CDR3 nucleotides are TGTGCCAGCAGTTTATCGGCGACAGGGGACTTCTATGGCTACACCTTC.